A selection of T cell receptor beta chains follows, all from one sample in a study of blood T cell repertoires in COVID-19. Clones were sequenced by immunoSEQ multiplex PCR, and TCRdb holds only the in-frame ones, with some missing. The sample has 140,000 to 150,000 clones; roughly 88% are singletons. Sample: peripheral blood. These TCRs come from a woman aged 55 to 70 with COVID-19, enrolled during active disease. The CDR3 runs from the conserved cysteine through the conserved F or W. The D gene is left open where the match is weak. Part of the rows lack a size; the others show once, few, many or a class for expanded clones.

d_gene: TRBD1
j_gene: TRBJ1-2
abundance: -
v_gene: TRBV7-9
CDR3aa: CASSLGTGREGYTF
CDR3nt: TGTGCCAGCAGCTTAGGGACAGGGAGAGAAGGCTACACCTTC

d_gene: TRBD1
j_gene: TRBJ2-1
abundance: -
v_gene: TRBV2
CDR3aa: CASSPDRDAYNEQFF
CDR3nt: TGTGCCAGCAGTCCTGACAGGGATGCCTACAATGAGCAGTTCTTC

d_gene: TRBD1
j_gene: TRBJ2-2
abundance: -
v_gene: TRBV27
CDR3aa: CASSSQGAGELFF
CDR3nt: TGTGCCAGCAGCTCCCAGGGGGCCGGGGAGCTGTTTTTT

d_gene: TRBD1
j_gene: TRBJ1-2
abundance: -
v_gene: TRBV29-1
CDR3aa: CSVGQGTDYGYTF
CDR3nt: TGCAGCGTGGGACAGGGAACGGACTATGGCTACACCTTC

d_gene: TRBD1
j_gene: TRBJ2-3
abundance: -
v_gene: TRBV3-1/TRBV3-2
CDR3aa: CASSLGQGPLSTDTQYF
CDR3nt: TGTGCCAGCAGCCTCGGACAGGGGCCCTTGAGCACAGATACGCAGTATTTT

d_gene: TRBD1
j_gene: TRBJ2-7
abundance: -
v_gene: TRBV19
CDR3aa: CASSSPPTGGSYEQYF
CDR3nt: TGTGCCAGTAGTAGCCCTCCGACAGGGGGCTCCTACGAGCAGTACTTC

d_gene: TRBD2
j_gene: TRBJ2-1
abundance: -
v_gene: TRBV3-1/TRBV3-2
CDR3aa: CASSQDGRGGPGHEQFF
CDR3nt: TGTGCCAGCAGCCAAGATGGTCGGGGGGGCCCCGGCCATGAGCAGTTCTTC

d_gene: TRBD1
j_gene: TRBJ2-7
abundance: -
v_gene: TRBV11-3
CDR3aa: CASRGTGRLNEQYF
CDR3nt: TGTGCCAGCCGCGGGACAGGCCGGTTGAACGAGCAGTACTTC

d_gene: TRBD1
j_gene: TRBJ2-7
abundance: -
v_gene: TRBV7-2
CDR3aa: CASSLGWDRANEQYF
CDR3nt: TGTGCCAGCAGCTTAGGGTGGGACAGGGCGAACGAGCAGTACTTC

d_gene: -
j_gene: TRBJ1-1
abundance: -
v_gene: TRBV2
CDR3aa: CASSESGGAEAFF
CDR3nt: TGTGCCAGCAGTGAATCGGGGGGGGCTGAAGCTTTCTTT

d_gene: TRBD1
j_gene: TRBJ1-3
abundance: -
v_gene: TRBV5-1
CDR3aa: CASSLEGGVGGNTIYF
CDR3nt: TGCGCCAGCAGCTTGGAAGGGGGCGTAGGTGGAAACACCATATATTTT

d_gene: TRBD2
j_gene: TRBJ2-7
abundance: -
v_gene: TRBV9
CDR3aa: CASSVVADGRAEQYF
CDR3nt: TGTGCCAGCAGCGTAGTGGCCGATGGGAGGGCCGAGCAGTACTTC

d_gene: -
j_gene: TRBJ1-4
abundance: -
v_gene: TRBV11-3
CDR3aa: CASGGGSNEKLFF
CDR3nt: TGTGCCAGCGGCGGGGGCTCGAATGAAAAACTGTTTTTT

d_gene: -
j_gene: TRBJ2-5
abundance: -
v_gene: TRBV30
CDR3aa: CAWQTPGETQYF
CDR3nt: TGTGCCTGGCAGACACCTGGGGAGACCCAGTACTTC

d_gene: -
j_gene: TRBJ1-6
abundance: few
v_gene: TRBV9
CDR3aa: CASSVEGRGNSPLHF
CDR3nt: TGTGCCAGCAGCGTAGAGGGCAGGGGAAATTCACCCCTCCACTTT

d_gene: TRBD2
j_gene: TRBJ2-5
abundance: -
v_gene: TRBV7-7
CDR3aa: CASSSLAGGGETQYF
CDR3nt: TGTGCCAGCAGCTCCTTAGCGGGGGGTGGGGAGACCCAGTACTTC

d_gene: -
j_gene: TRBJ1-2
abundance: -
v_gene: TRBV9
CDR3aa: CASSVGGPVGYTF
CDR3nt: TGTGCCAGCAGCGTAGGGGGCCCGGTGGGCTACACCTTC

d_gene: -
j_gene: TRBJ1-5
abundance: few
v_gene: TRBV7-2
CDR3aa: CASSLEGASNQPQHF
CDR3nt: TGTGCCAGCAGCTTAGAAGGGGCTAGCAATCAGCCCCAGCATTTT

d_gene: TRBD1
j_gene: TRBJ1-2
abundance: once
v_gene: TRBV19
CDR3aa: CASSIALMDRGTGYTF
CDR3nt: TGTGCCAGTAGTATAGCCCTAATGGACAGGGGGACTGGCTACACCTTC

d_gene: TRBD1
j_gene: TRBJ2-7
abundance: -
v_gene: TRBV5-1
CDR3aa: CASSSNRDSIYEQYF
CDR3nt: TGCGCCAGCAGCTCCAACCGGGACAGTATCTACGAGCAGTACTTC

d_gene: TRBD1
j_gene: TRBJ1-6
abundance: -
v_gene: TRBV7-9
CDR3aa: CASISRQGDYNSPLHF
CDR3nt: TGTGCCAGCATCTCACGACAGGGGGACTATAATTCACCCCTCCACTTT

d_gene: TRBD2
j_gene: TRBJ2-1
abundance: -
v_gene: TRBV7-3
CDR3aa: CASSKGLAGGHNEQFF
CDR3nt: TGTGCCAGCAGCAAGGGACTAGCGGGGGGCCACAATGAGCAGTTCTTC

d_gene: TRBD2
j_gene: TRBJ2-7
abundance: -
v_gene: TRBV19
CDR3aa: CASGVGGDYEQYF
CDR3nt: TGTGCCAGTGGGGTCGGGGGGGACTACGAGCAGTACTTC

d_gene: TRBD2
j_gene: TRBJ2-1
abundance: -
v_gene: TRBV6-2/TRBV6-3
CDR3aa: CASSYRRGGLNEQFF
CDR3nt: TGTGCCAGCAGTTACCGGCGGGGGGGCCTAAATGAGCAGTTCTTC

d_gene: TRBD1
j_gene: TRBJ1-4
abundance: -
v_gene: TRBV12-5
CDR3aa: CASGPGTGFEKLFF
CDR3nt: TGTGCTAGTGGGCCCGGGACAGGGTTTGAAAAACTGTTTTTT

d_gene: -
j_gene: TRBJ2-3
abundance: -
v_gene: TRBV5-1
CDR3aa: CASSSRTNTDTQYF
CDR3nt: TGCGCCAGCAGCTCACGGACTAACACAGATACGCAGTATTTT

d_gene: -
j_gene: TRBJ2-2
abundance: once
v_gene: TRBV4-1
CDR3aa: CASSQGGGELFF
CDR3nt: TGCGCCAGCAGCCAAGGAGGGGGGGAGCTGTTTTTT

d_gene: TRBD2
j_gene: TRBJ2-1
abundance: once
v_gene: TRBV15
CDR3aa: CATSREGLAGTRGEQFF
CDR3nt: TGTGCCACCAGCAGAGAGGGCCTAGCGGGGACCAGGGGCGAGCAGTTCTTC

d_gene: -
j_gene: TRBJ1-1
abundance: once
v_gene: TRBV3-1/TRBV3-2
CDR3aa: CASSRQGTEAFF
CDR3nt: TGTGCCAGCAGCCGGCAGGGGACTGAAGCTTTCTTT

d_gene: -
j_gene: TRBJ2-7
abundance: -
v_gene: TRBV29-1
CDR3aa: CSVGWPSLEQYF
CDR3nt: TGCAGCGTTGGGTGGCCCTCTCTCGAGCAGTACTTC

d_gene: TRBD2
j_gene: TRBJ2-5
abundance: once
v_gene: TRBV7-2
CDR3aa: CASPTSGGPIQETQYF
CDR3nt: TGTGCCAGCCCAACTAGCGGGGGGCCAATCCAAGAGACCCAGTACTTC

d_gene: TRBD2
j_gene: TRBJ2-1
abundance: -
v_gene: TRBV3-1/TRBV3-2
CDR3aa: CASSLRLAGADEQFF
CDR3nt: TGTGCCAGCAGCCTCCGACTAGCGGGGGCGGATGAGCAGTTCTTC

d_gene: -
j_gene: TRBJ2-7
abundance: -
v_gene: TRBV6-2/TRBV6-3
CDR3aa: CASSYLGGSYEQYF
CDR3nt: TGTGCCAGCAGTTACCTGGGAGGCTCCTACGAGCAGTACTTC

d_gene: TRBD1
j_gene: TRBJ1-4
abundance: -
v_gene: TRBV15
CDR3aa: CATSRFGRGLYEKLFF
CDR3nt: TGTGCCACCAGCAGATTTGGCAGGGGGCTTTATGAAAAACTGTTTTTT

d_gene: TRBD1
j_gene: TRBJ1-2
abundance: -
v_gene: TRBV5-1
CDR3aa: CASSPLRQGDRYGYTF
CDR3nt: TGCGCCAGCAGCCCGCTGAGGCAGGGGGATCGCTATGGCTACACCTTC

d_gene: -
j_gene: TRBJ2-2
abundance: once
v_gene: TRBV10-1
CDR3aa: CASSESAGEHGELFF
CDR3nt: TGCGCCAGCAGTGAGTCGGCCGGAGAGCACGGGGAGCTGTTTTTT

d_gene: -
j_gene: TRBJ1-1
abundance: few
v_gene: TRBV7-8
CDR3aa: CASSLVAEYTEAFF
CDR3nt: TGTGCCAGCAGCTTAGTAGCAGAGTACACTGAAGCTTTCTTT

d_gene: TRBD2
j_gene: TRBJ2-1
abundance: -
v_gene: TRBV23-1
CDR3aa: CASSRGTSGSSYNEQFF
CDR3nt: TGCGCCAGCAGTCGAGGGACTAGCGGGAGCTCCTACAATGAGCAGTTCTTC

d_gene: -
j_gene: TRBJ1-4
abundance: -
v_gene: TRBV5-5
CDR3aa: CASSLPQGLGATNEKLFF
CDR3nt: TGTGCCAGCAGCTTACCGCAGGGCTTGGGTGCAACTAATGAAAAACTGTTTTTT

d_gene: TRBD2
j_gene: TRBJ2-3
abundance: -
v_gene: TRBV6-5
CDR3aa: CASQRVAGDTDTQYF
CDR3nt: TGTGCCAGCCAAAGGGTGGCGGGGGACACAGATACGCAGTATTTT

d_gene: -
j_gene: TRBJ2-5
abundance: -
v_gene: TRBV12-3/TRBV12-4
CDR3aa: CASSLWLFETQYF
CDR3nt: TGTGCCAGCAGTTTGTGGCTGTTTGAGACCCAGTACTTC

d_gene: -
j_gene: TRBJ1-5
abundance: few
v_gene: TRBV19
CDR3aa: CASSTPGHFNQPQHF
CDR3nt: TGTGCCAGTAGCACTCCCGGACATTTCAATCAGCCCCAGCATTTT

d_gene: -
j_gene: TRBJ1-3
abundance: -
v_gene: TRBV18
CDR3aa: CASSQGQIVGNTIYF
CDR3nt: TGTGCCAGCTCACAAGGACAGATAGTCGGAAACACCATATATTTT

d_gene: TRBD1
j_gene: TRBJ2-5
abundance: -
v_gene: TRBV5-1
CDR3aa: CASSLIRQGAQETQYF
CDR3nt: TGCGCCAGCAGCTTGATACGACAGGGGGCCCAAGAGACCCAGTACTTC

d_gene: TRBD1
j_gene: TRBJ1-2
abundance: -
v_gene: TRBV2
CDR3aa: CASSKSQGASYGYTF
CDR3nt: TGTGCTAGCAGTAAAAGCCAGGGGGCGAGCTATGGCTACACCTTC

d_gene: -
j_gene: TRBJ1-5
abundance: -
v_gene: TRBV4-3
CDR3aa: CASSQDRGIYQPQHF
CDR3nt: TGCGCCAGCAGCCAAGATCGAGGAATATATCAGCCCCAGCATTTT